A selection of T cell receptor beta chains follows, all from one sample in a study of vaccination and CD4 T cells after COVID-19. MiXCR was run by TCRdb on the PCR reads, yielding one entry per CDR3 protein. The data hold roughly 31,000 distinct CDR3 sequences, with approximately 49% observed a single time. The sequencing used CD4+ T cells from blood, collected about 7 months after SARS-CoV-2 vaccination. All receptors derive from a human donor who had recovered from COVID-19. The CDR3 runs from the conserved cysteine through the conserved F or W. A D gene is named only where the DNA matches it firmly. Expanded clones get a size class; other rows say once, few or many, or leave the size out.

D	J	size	V	DNA	CDR3
TRBD1	TRBJ1-6	.	TRBV20-1	TGCAGTGCTCGCCGGACAGGGGGCGCGGGTTCACCCCTCCACTTT	CSARRTGGAGSPLHF
TRBD2	TRBJ2-7	few	TRBV27	TGTGCCAGCAGTCCGGGGACTAGCGGGTACGAGCAGTACTTC	CASSPGTSGYEQYF
.	TRBJ2-5	.	TRBV7-8	TGTGCCAGCAGCCCCCGGCGGAGGCCTCAAGAGACCCAGTACTTC	CASSPRRRPQETQYF
TRBD1	TRBJ1-6	few	TRBV7-8	TGTGCCAGCACCCCGCGACAGGGCTTGAATTCACCCCTCCACTTT	CASTPRQGLNSPLHF
.	TRBJ2-7	.	TRBV27	TGTGCCAGCAGCCCCACTAAAGACCCCTACGAGCAGTACTTC	CASSPTKDPYEQYF
.	TRBJ2-5	.	TRBV28	TGTGCCAGCAGTTTATATGGGGGGCGGGAGACCCAGTACTTC	CASSLYGGRETQYF
TRBD2	TRBJ2-7	.	TRBV6-5	TGTGCCAGCAGTTACTCGGGACTAGCGGGAGGGAGGGAGCAGTACTTC	CASSYSGLAGGREQYF
TRBD2	TRBJ2-6	.	TRBV6-5	TGTGCCAGCAGTTACCCTCGGGGGAGGGGCTCTGGGGCCAACGTCCTGACTTTC	CASSYPRGRGSGANVLTF
.	TRBJ2-5	.	TRBV24-1	TGTGCCACCAGTGATGGGGGACGGGGGACCCAGTACTTC	CATSDGGRGTQYF
.	TRBJ2-2	.	TRBV19	TGTGCCAGTAGTATAAGCAGGGGTGGCACCGGGGAGCTGTTTTTT	CASSISRGGTGELFF
.	TRBJ1-2	few	TRBV20-1	TGCAGTGCTAGCGATCAGGCCTATGGCTACACCTTC	CSASDQAYGYTF
TRBD2	TRBJ2-1	.	TRBV7-9	TGTGCCAGCAGCTTAGGACTAGCGGGAGGCGAGCAGTTCTTC	CASSLGLAGGEQFF
.	TRBJ2-5	.	TRBV7-9	TGTGCCAGCAGCTTATTCGGTGGCTGGCGGGAAAGCGGGGAGACCCAGTACTTC	CASSLFGGWRESGETQYF
.	TRBJ1-5	.	TRBV2	TGTGCCAGCAGTGAGATAACAGGGAGTCTTAGCAATCAGCCCCAGCATTTT	CASSEITGSLSNQPQHF
.	TRBJ1-4	.	TRBV7-9	TGTGCCAGCAGCTTAGGGGGCGCTTACGAAAAACTGTTTTTT	CASSLGGAYEKLFF
.	TRBJ1-2	few	TRBV7-9	TGTGCCGCCCGAGTTTCAGGCTATGGCTACACCTTC	CAARVSGYGYTF
TRBD1	TRBJ2-3	few	TRBV7-3	TGTGCCAGCAGTCCTGGACGGGACAGGGTTACAGATACGCAGTATTTT	CASSPGRDRVTDTQYF
TRBD1	TRBJ1-5	few	TRBV20-1	TGCAGTGCCCCGGACAGGGGACAAGGCAATCAGCCCCAGCATTTT	CSAPDRGQGNQPQHF
TRBD1	TRBJ2-7	.	TRBV28	TGTGCCACCTACCAGACAGGGGACTACGAGCAGTACTTC	CATYQTGDYEQYF
TRBD1	TRBJ1-5	.	TRBV10-3	TGTGCCATCAGTGCCGACAGGGCGGATCAGCCCCAGCATTTT	CAISADRADQPQHF
.	TRBJ1-2	few	TRBV6-2/TRBV6-3	TGTGCCAGCAGTTTGGGGCCGACTTCAAACATCTTC	CASSLGPTSNIF
.	TRBJ2-5	few	TRBV27	TGTGCCAGCAGTCCTAGGGGGGGCGGCGGAGAGACCCAGTACTTC	CASSPRGGGGETQYF
TRBD2	TRBJ2-1	few	TRBV10-3	TGTGCCATCAGGGGACTAGCGGGAGAAGGTGAGCAGTTCTTC	CAIRGLAGEGEQFF
TRBD2	TRBJ2-3	.	TRBV7-3	TGTGCCAGCAGCTCAGCGGGAGGGCTTGGAGATACGCAGTATTTT	CASSSAGGLGDTQYF
TRBD2	TRBJ2-3	.	TRBV27	TGTGCCAGCGGGACGGGAGGCCCCACAGATACGCAGTATTTT	CASGTGGPTDTQYF
.	TRBJ2-2	.	TRBV15	TGTGCCACCAGCAGTACTAGAAATACCGGGGAGCTGTTTTTT	CATSSTRNTGELFF
.	TRBJ1-1	.	TRBV9	TGTGCCAGCAGCGTAGAGTCAGTCCCTTTCCCAAACACTGAAGCTTTCTTT	CASSVESVPFPNTEAFF
.	TRBJ2-5	once	TRBV19	TGTGCCAGTAGTACGATCCACCAAGAGACCCAGTACTTC	CASSTIHQETQYF
.	TRBJ2-2	.	TRBV7-9	TGTGCCAGCAGCTTAGGACCCCCGGGGTTTAACACCGGGGAGCTGTTTTTT	CASSLGPPGFNTGELFF
.	TRBJ2-2	.	TRBV7-9	TGTGCCAGCAGCTTAAGGGACGTCGGGGAGCTGTTTTTT	CASSLRDVGELFF
TRBD2	TRBJ2-3	few	TRBV20-1	TGCAGTGCGTCCGGGACTAGCGGGAGGGCCCCGCCAGATACGCAGTATTTT	CSASGTSGRAPPDTQYF
.	TRBJ2-5	.	TRBV24-1	TGTGCCACCAGTGACCGACAAGAGACCCAGTACTTC	CATSDRQETQYF
.	TRBJ2-7	.	TRBV20-1	TGCAGTGCTAGAGATCCTAGGGCGGGTTGGGTCGAGCAGTACTTC	CSARDPRAGWVEQYF
.	TRBJ2-1	.	TRBV7-6	TGTGCCAGCAGCCCTAGTCGTGAGCAGTTCTTC	CASSPSREQFF
TRBD1	TRBJ2-1	.	TRBV20-1	TGCAGTGCCGAGGGGGCGCGGACCTACAATGAGCAGTTCTTC	CSAEGARTYNEQFF
.	TRBJ2-3	few	TRBV15	TGTGCCACCATGGCGCCAAGCACAGATACGCAGTATTTT	CATMAPSTDTQYF
.	TRBJ1-2	.	TRBV10-3	TGTGCCATCAGTGAGCGGGGGGGCGCTGACTATGGCTACACCTTC	CAISERGGADYGYTF
.	TRBJ1-2	.	TRBV7-3	TGTGCCAGCAGCTTTGGAACAGGGTATGGCTACACCTTC	CASSFGTGYGYTF
TRBD1	TRBJ2-7	.	TRBV5-1	TGCGCCAGCAGCTTTACAGGGGGCGGGCATCCTAGGGAGCAGTACTTC	CASSFTGGGHPREQYF
TRBD1	TRBJ2-1	.	TRBV6-5	TGTGCCAGCAGTGACTCGGGCAGGGGGATCAGTAATGAGCAGTTCTTC	CASSDSGRGISNEQFF
.	TRBJ2-5	.	TRBV24-1	TGTGCCACCAGTGACTCCGGGGGCCCGGGCGCGAAGACCCAGTACTTC	CATSDSGGPGAKTQYF
.	TRBJ2-4	few	TRBV20-1	TGCAGTGCTAGAGTTATTAACGGTTGGTACTTC	CSARVINGWYF
TRBD1	TRBJ1-5	few	TRBV7-2	TGTGCCAGCAGCTTAGATAGGACAGGGGGAAGTTTTGGGAATCAGCCCCAGCATTTT	CASSLDRTGGSFGNQPQHF
.	TRBJ2-1	few	TRBV15	TGTGCCACCCGCCCAGGGCCGGTAGCTGACACATGGGAGCAGTTCTTC	CATRPGPVADTWEQFF
.	TRBJ1-3	.	TRBV29-1	TGCAGCGTTGAGGGGGTCGACTCTGGAAACACCATATATTTT	CSVEGVDSGNTIYF
.	TRBJ1-6	once	TRBV2	TGTGCCAGCAGTGATAGAACGTGGGTTTCACCCCTCCACTTT	CASSDRTWVSPLHF
.	TRBJ2-1	few	TRBV7-6	TGTGCCAGCAGCTTCTCCCTGACAGGCTACAATGAGCAGTTCTTC	CASSFSLTGYNEQFF
.	TRBJ1-1	.	TRBV7-2	TGTGCCAGCAGAGCACAGGGTAACACTGAAGCTTTCTTT	CASRAQGNTEAFF
.	TRBJ2-1	few	TRBV7-2	TGTGCCAGCAGCTTAGAGGGGCCTATCCAACACAATGAGCAGTTCTTC	CASSLEGPIQHNEQFF
.	TRBJ1-5	.	TRBV7-2	TGTGCCAGCAGCTCCCAGACCAGGGGAGATCAGCCCCAGCATTTT	CASSSQTRGDQPQHF
TRBD2	TRBJ2-1	medium-sized	TRBV6-4	TGTGCCAGCAGTGACTCGGCGGGAGGTATGGATGAGCAGTTCTTC	CASSDSAGGMDEQFF
.	TRBJ1-5	.	TRBV28	TGTGCCAGCAGTTTCGAACTTCCGGGGCAGCCCCAGCATTTT	CASSFELPGQPQHF
TRBD1	TRBJ1-5	.	TRBV5-6	TGTGCCAGCAGCTTAGGGACAGTTAGCAATCAGCCCCAGCATTTT	CASSLGTVSNQPQHF
.	TRBJ2-7	.	TRBV20-1	TGCAGTGCTAGAGGTGATCGTGAGGTATACGAGCAGTACTTC	CSARGDREVYEQYF
.	TRBJ1-2	.	TRBV29-1	TGCAGCGTTGCTATGACAGGAAACTATGGCTACACCTTC	CSVAMTGNYGYTF